This TCR beta chain derives from a study of OX40 agonist ivuxolimab in advanced cancers. The CDR3 extends over 12 amino acids. Trimming took 3 bases from V and 7 from J; bases not matched to a gene: 0. Germline V gives CDR1 SNHLY, CDR2 FYNNEI. Method: immunoSEQ multiplex PCR; TCRdb's copy keeps in-frame clones and lacks some. The sample includes about 60,000 clones, approximately 86% of them seen just once. The chain has TRBV2 and TRBJ1-3; 7 positions agree with TRBD1. The receptor comes from an adult with an advanced solid tumor such as melanoma, head and neck, liver or kidney cancer. The material sequenced was CD4+ or CD8+ T cells sorted from blood, taken in a trial of the OX40 agonist ivuxolimab. The CDR3 coding sequence is TGTGCCAGCAGTGAGGACAGGAACACCATATATTTT. This sequence encodes CASSEDRNTIYF.